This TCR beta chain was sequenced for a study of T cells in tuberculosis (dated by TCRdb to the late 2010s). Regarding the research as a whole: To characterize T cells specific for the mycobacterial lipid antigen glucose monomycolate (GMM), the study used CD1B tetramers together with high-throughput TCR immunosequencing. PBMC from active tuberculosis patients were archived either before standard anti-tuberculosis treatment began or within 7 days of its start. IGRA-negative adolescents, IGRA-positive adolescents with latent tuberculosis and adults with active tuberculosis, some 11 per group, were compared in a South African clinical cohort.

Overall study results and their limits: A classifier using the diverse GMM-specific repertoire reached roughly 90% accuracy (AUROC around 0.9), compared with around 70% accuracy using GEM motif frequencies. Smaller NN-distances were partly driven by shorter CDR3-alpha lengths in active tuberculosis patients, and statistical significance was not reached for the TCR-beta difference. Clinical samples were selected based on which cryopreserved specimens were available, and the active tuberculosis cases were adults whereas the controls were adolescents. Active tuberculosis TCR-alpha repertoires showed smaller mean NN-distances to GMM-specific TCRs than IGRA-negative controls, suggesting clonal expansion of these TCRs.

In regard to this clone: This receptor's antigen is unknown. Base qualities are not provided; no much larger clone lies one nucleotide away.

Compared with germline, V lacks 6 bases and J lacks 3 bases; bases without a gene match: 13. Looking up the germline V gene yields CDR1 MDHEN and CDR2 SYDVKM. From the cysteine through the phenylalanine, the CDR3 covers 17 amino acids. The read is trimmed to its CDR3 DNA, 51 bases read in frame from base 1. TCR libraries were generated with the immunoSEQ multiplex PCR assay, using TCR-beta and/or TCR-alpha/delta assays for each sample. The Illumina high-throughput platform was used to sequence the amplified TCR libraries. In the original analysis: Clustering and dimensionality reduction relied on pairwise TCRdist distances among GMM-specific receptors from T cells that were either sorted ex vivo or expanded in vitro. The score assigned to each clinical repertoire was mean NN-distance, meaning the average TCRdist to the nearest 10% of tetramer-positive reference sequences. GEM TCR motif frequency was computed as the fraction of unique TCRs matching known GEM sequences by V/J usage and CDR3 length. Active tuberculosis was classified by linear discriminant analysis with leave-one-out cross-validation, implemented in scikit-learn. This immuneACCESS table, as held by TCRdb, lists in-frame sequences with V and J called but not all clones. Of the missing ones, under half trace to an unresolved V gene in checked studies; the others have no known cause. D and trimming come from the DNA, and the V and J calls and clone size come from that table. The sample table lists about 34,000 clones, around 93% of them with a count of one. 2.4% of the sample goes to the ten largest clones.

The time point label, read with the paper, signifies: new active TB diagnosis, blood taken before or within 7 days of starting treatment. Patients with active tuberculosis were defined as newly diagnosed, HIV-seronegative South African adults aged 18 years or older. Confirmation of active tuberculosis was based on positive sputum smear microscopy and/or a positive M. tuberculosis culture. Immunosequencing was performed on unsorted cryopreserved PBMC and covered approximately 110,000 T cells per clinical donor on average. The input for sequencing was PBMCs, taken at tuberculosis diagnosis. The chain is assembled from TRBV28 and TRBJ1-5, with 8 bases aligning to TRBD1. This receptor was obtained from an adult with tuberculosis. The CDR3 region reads CASSLHPGTGYNQPQHF. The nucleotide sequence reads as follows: TGTGCCAGCAGCCTTCACCCCGGGACAGGTTACAATCAGCCCCAGCATTTT.